This T cell receptor beta chain was profiled in a study of cytomegalovirus exposure and HLA in healthy donors (TCRdb year 2017). Notes on the research overall: An earlier analysis of several hundred of the donors reported 276 Gb of sequence data and around 120 million unique TCR beta sequences obtained from 180 million or so T cells. An early release covering roughly 640 HLA-typed donors comprised approximately 290 gigabases of sequencing data and approximately 80 million unique TCR sequences. Among the approximately 400 genotyped donors, around 81% belonged to the genetic ancestry cluster associated with self-reported Caucasian donors. The study aimed to test whether signatures of past pathogen exposure could be identified by cataloging public T cell receptors. The study profiled the T cell repertoires of under 700 subjects by immunosequencing and related them to cytomegalovirus serostatus. A separate validation cohort of 100 to 150 different subjects was used in addition to the 666-subject first cohort. High-throughput TCR immunosequencing, statistical association of individual TCRs with disease status, and machine learning were combined to predict cytomegalovirus infection status. A later analysis re-analyzed previously published TCR beta repertoires from 666 donors and added high-resolution HLA genotyping to study TCR occurrence patterns. Rather than drawing on any new phenotypic data, the later analysis identified candidate immune exposures from TCR beta sequences and the way those sequences occurred across donors. An earlier analysis of some 600 of the donors applied high-throughput TCR beta sequencing to assess whether each TCR beta V gene segment acted as functional or pseudogenic. Donor age, sex, ethnicity and CMV serostatus were compiled alongside the repertoire data. A later genetic analysis used genome-wide SNP genotypes for about 60% of the roughly 700 donors, treating that subset as a discovery cohort. Every discovery cohort repertoire had been produced on one sequencing platform. HLA typing included class I and class II loci at four-digit resolution. Typing coverage varied by locus: about 629-640 donors for A, B, C, DRB1 and DQB1; 500 to 550 for DQA1; around 570 for DPA1; some 470 for DPB1. About five DR-DQ haplotypes were handled as single units for association and clustering because linkage in the cohort was strong. Across approximately 420 genotyped donors of the cohort, an average of roughly 250,000 unique TCR beta nucleotide sequences per donor were sequenced, and roughly 17% of those sequences were non-productive. The study at large found these results: The authors suggested that the approach could potentially be extended to other disease states and immunological phenotypes. Because HLA typing was unavailable for some donors at each locus, only the typed subset was used in association tests. Compared with equally common non-associated chains, HLA-associated TCR beta chains in a later analysis were more clonally expanded and had lower generation probabilities. A later analysis associated roughly 17,000 TCR beta sequences with specific HLA alleles at a false discovery rate of 0.05. Linkage disequilibrium might explain the correlated functional status among segregating V segments, but an unknown experimental factor could not be excluded. V-gene and J-gene trimming of TCR beta chains was associated with a missense DCLRE1C variant in a later genetic analysis, and the association was replicated in an independent cohort. Broadly in line with IMGT annotations, most TCR beta V segments showed up in productive rearrangements about 87% or about 30% of the time in an earlier analysis of 450 to 750 of the donors. Cytomegalovirus status was reported to be diagnosed by the classifier with high specificity and sensitivity in both the original and validation cohorts. The cohort was sequenced for TCR beta chains only, and without alpha or paired-chain data the features that could be detected were limited. A later analysis found that most CMV-associated TCR beta chains appeared HLA-restricted, with HLA associations seemingly driven largely by CMV exposure. In a later analysis, TCR association rates were found to vary across HLA loci, with the most associated TCRs seen for DRB1 alleles and the fewest for HLA-C alleles. Several of the top co-occurrence clusters appeared to be linked to parvovirus B19, influenza, CMV and Epstein-Barr virus, according to a later analysis. Because counts were too low, roughly 18 rarely observed V segments, including chromosome 9 orphons, were left out of the earlier analysis of 587 of the donors. The 87-base-pair reads could not distinguish some IMGT-functional V segments, including TRBV6-2 and TRBV6-3, so those segments were excluded. The study listed 150 to 200 TCR beta chains as associated with cytomegalovirus. Compared with the roughly 600-donor mean, donors in an Asian-associated ancestry cluster had fewer N-insertions in productive TCRs, according to a later genetic analysis. The sequencing pipeline was judged likely to have produced a cluster of highly shared sequence variants as a technical artifact. A further reported finding was that TCR beta sequences accurately predicted the HLA-A and HLA-B alleles for most subjects in the first cohort. The presence/absence analyses assumed that sequencing depth was roughly uniform across donors, and that assumption may not be true. Strong co-occurrence of HLA alleles, especially DR and DQ, made assigning TCR associations to individual alleles difficult. The only immune exposure information available for the cohort was CMV serostatus. Most TCR sequences were seen in very few donors, while some public TCRs were found in many individuals. In vitro tests confirmed that a few of the cytomegalovirus-associated TCR beta chains recognize cytomegalovirus antigens.

Library method: the immunoSEQ multiplex PCR assay. A mixture of 60 forward primers for TCR Vbeta segments and 13 reverse primers for TCR Jbeta segments was used in the multiplex PCR. The CDR3 region of rearranged TCR beta genes was amplified from genomic DNA with a multiplex PCR assay. Amplified TCR beta libraries were sequenced as 87-base-pair reads on the Illumina HiSeq System. Per the original workflow: In a later analysis, tens of millions of unique TCR beta chains were counted across the approximately 620 repertoires, and some 10 million of these chains were shared by at least two donors. To remove PCR and sequencing errors, raw reads were error-corrected and collapsed into unique sequences using a nearest-neighbor algorithm that merged closely related sequences. To assign V, D and J gene segments, CDR3 sequences were aligned to IMGT reference sequences. For a sequence to be retained, a match of at least six nucleotides was required to both a V gene segment and a J gene segment. Rearrangements were classified as productive when the CDR3 lacked stop codons and remained in frame with V and J, and all other rearrangements were classified as non-productive. CDR3 was defined by IMGT convention, running from the second conserved V-encoded cysteine to the conserved J-encoded phenylalanine. The earlier analysis of about 530 of the donors excluded any sequence lacking an unambiguous match to a single V gene segment. An earlier analysis of some 500 of the donors classified V segments as functional when productive rearrangements were above 56.7% and as segregating when the standard deviation between donors was above 5%. To diagnose cytomegalovirus status from the catalog of TCR beta chain sequences, a statistical classification framework was built. A later analysis assigned V and J genes by comparing TCR nucleotide sequences with IMGT/GENE-DB human TR gene sequences. Using the TCRdist pipeline, a later analysis assigned CDR3 sequences along with most-parsimonious VDJ recombination scenarios. In a later analysis, each TCR beta chain was defined by its CDR3 amino acid sequence together with its V-gene family, and reads lacking a unique V-gene family were excluded. To address suspected cross-contamination and a sequencing artifact, a later analysis removed a few hundred highly shared, low-generation-probability nucleotide sequences. In a later analysis, a clonal expansion index for each public chain was calculated from normalized within-repertoire ranks of inferred template counts. In a later analysis, generation probabilities were computed with a VDJ recombination model fitted to out-of-frame rearrangements, and the resulting probabilities were checked against IGoR. Hypergeometric tests were used in a later analysis to score TCR-TCR, TCR-HLA and TCR-CMV co-occurrence, with a repertoire-size bias correction applied to the TCR pairs. In a later analysis, false discovery rates were estimated by permuting HLA or CMV assignments 20 times. In a later analysis, co-occurring TCRs were grouped using DBSCAN, and TCRdist sequence similarity was added for clustering within HLA-allele-positive subsets. Repertoires with fewer than 30,000 or more than 120,000 public chains were left out of co-occurrence clustering, as were about five repertoires with anomalous nucleotide sharing. TCRdb provides this immuneACCESS table in a form limited to in-frame rearrangements. Some clones are lacking; in checked studies, under half of them reflect an unresolved V gene, and why the rest are absent is not known. D and trimming come from the DNA, and the V and J calls and clone size come from that table. For this sample the table gives about 180,000 clones, of which 84% were detected only once. Approximately 1.2% of the sample is held by the ten biggest clonotypes.

The cohort comprised 666 healthy bone marrow donors. Cohort members were all nominally healthy when sampled, although unrecorded immune exposures were likely present. The donor tested CMV seropositive and was one of the 289 seropositive cohort members. Every donor gave a peripheral blood sample, and the peripheral blood mononuclear cells from that sample were used for TCR beta sequencing. Genomic DNA was extracted from the blood cell samples with the Qiagen DNeasy Blood Extraction Kit. The CDR3 runs 15 residues from the cysteine to the phenylalanine. Only the CDR3 part of the read is kept: 45 bases, read in frame from the first base. CDR1 and CDR2, looked up from the germline V gene, are MGHRA and YSYEKL. The germline ends are 17 bases apart after V is trimmed by 4 bases and J by 7 bases. Of note for this clone: Its antigen is not yet known. No qualities accompany the bases; no much larger clone lies one base away.

Sequences were obtained from PBMCs. The sequence derives from a girl aged 2-10 years in good health and CMV-seropositive. Rearrangement joined TRBV4-1 to TRBJ2-1, and the D gene may be TRBD2, 5 bases matching. The CDR3 protein sequence reads: CASSRRLGVNNEQFF. The sequence in DNA is TGCGCCAGCAGCCGCCGTCTGGGAGTGAATAATGAGCAGTTCTTC.